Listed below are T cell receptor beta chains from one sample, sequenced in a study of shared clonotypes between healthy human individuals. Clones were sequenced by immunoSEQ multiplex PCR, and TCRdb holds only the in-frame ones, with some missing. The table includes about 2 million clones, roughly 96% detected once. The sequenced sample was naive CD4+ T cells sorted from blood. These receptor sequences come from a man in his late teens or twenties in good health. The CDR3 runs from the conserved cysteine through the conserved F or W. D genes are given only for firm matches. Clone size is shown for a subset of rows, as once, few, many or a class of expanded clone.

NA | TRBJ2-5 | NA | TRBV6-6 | TGTGCCAGCAGCGACCAAGAGACCCAGTACTTC | CASSDQETQYF
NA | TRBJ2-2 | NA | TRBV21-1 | TGTGCCAGCAGCAAACAGCGGGGGACAGAGACCGGGGAGCTGTTTTTT | CASSKQRGTETGELFF
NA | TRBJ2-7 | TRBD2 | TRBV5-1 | TGCGCCAGCAGCTTCGGGACTAGCGGCTACGAGCAGTACTTC | CASSFGTSGYEQYF
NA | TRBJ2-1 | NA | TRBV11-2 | TGTGCCAGCAGCTTAGACCTCGGGGCCTCCAATGAGCAGTTCTTC | CASSLDLGASNEQFF
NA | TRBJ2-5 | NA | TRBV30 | TGTGCCTGGAGTGTTCCCAGGGGAGGACAGTACTTC | CAWSVPRGGQYF
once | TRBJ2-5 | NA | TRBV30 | TGTGCCTGGAGTGTGTCAGGTCCGGAGACCCAGTACTTC | CAWSVSGPETQYF
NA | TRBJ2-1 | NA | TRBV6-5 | TGTGCCAGCAGTTATAACGGACAGTTCGTGCAGTTCTTC | CASSYNGQFVQFF
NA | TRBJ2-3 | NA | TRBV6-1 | TGTGCCAGCAGTGAATCTGTGACACGCACAGATACGCAGTATTTT | CASSESVTRTDTQYF
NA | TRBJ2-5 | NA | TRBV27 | TGTGCCAGCAGTTTTCTAGGGACGGAGACCCAGTACTTC | CASSFLGTETQYF
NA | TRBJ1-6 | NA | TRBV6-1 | TGTGCCAGCAGTCTGAAAGGAGGGAATTCACCCCTCCACTTT | CASSLKGGNSPLHF
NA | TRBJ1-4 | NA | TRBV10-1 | TGCGCCAGCAGTGAAGGGCGGCTCGGTGAAAAACTGTTTTTT | CASSEGRLGEKLFF
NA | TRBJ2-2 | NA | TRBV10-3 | TGTGCCATCAGTACCGGGACTTCGAACACCGGGGAGCTGTTTTTT | CAISTGTSNTGELFF
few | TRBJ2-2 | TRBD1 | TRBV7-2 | TGTGCCAGCAGCTTCTCCGGACAGGGGCGGGTGTTTTTT | CASSFSGQGRVFF
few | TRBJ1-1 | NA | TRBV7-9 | TGTGCCAGCAGCTTTCTCGGATTGAACACTGAAGCTTTCTTT | CASSFLGLNTEAFF
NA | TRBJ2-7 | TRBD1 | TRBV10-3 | TGTGCCATCCTACAGGGGTGGGAGCAGTACTTC | CAILQGWEQYF
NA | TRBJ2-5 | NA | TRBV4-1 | TGCGCCAGCAGCCCCCAAAGTCCGATGCAAGAGACCCAGTACTTC | CASSPQSPMQETQYF
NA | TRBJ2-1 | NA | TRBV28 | TGTGCCAGCATCCTTCAGGGGGGGGATGAGCAGTTCTTC | CASILQGGDEQFF
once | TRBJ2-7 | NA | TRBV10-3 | TGTGCCATCAGTGAGTATGGGGACAACTCCTACGAGCAGTACTTC | CAISEYGDNSYEQYF
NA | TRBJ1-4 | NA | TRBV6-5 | TGTGCCAGCAGTCAGACAGTAACTAATGAAAAACTGTTTTTT | CASSQTVTNEKLFF
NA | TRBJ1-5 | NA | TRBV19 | TGTGCCAGTAGTGGGGGCCTCGGTCAGCCCCAGCATTTT | CASSGGLGQPQHF
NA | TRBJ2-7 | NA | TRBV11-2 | TGTGCCAGCAGCTTAGCCGGTGGCGGGGATACCTACGAGCAGTACTTC | CASSLAGGGDTYEQYF
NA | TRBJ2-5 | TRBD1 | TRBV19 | TGTGCCAGTAGTCCACGGACAGGCATGTCCCAAGAGACCCAGTACTTC | CASSPRTGMSQETQYF
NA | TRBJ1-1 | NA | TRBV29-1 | TGCAGCGTTTTTTCGCAGGGCACTGAAGCTTTCTTT | CSVFSQGTEAFF
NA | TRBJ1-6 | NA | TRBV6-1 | TGTGCCAGCAGTGAAGACTCGGTCCCATACTCCTATAATTCACCCCTCCACTTT | CASSEDSVPYSYNSPLHF
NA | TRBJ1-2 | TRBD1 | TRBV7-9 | TGTGCCAGCAGCTTAGTCGGGACAGAGTATGGCTACACCTTC | CASSLVGTEYGYTF
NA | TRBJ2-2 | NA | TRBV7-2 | TGTGCCAGCAGCTTGGGGGTTTGGAACACCGGGGAGCTGTTTTTT | CASSLGVWNTGELFF
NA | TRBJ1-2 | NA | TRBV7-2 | TGTGCCAGCAGCTTAGATATAGGGAGCTATGGCTACACCTTC | CASSLDIGSYGYTF
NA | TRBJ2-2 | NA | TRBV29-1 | TGCAGCGTTGGGCGCGTCCGCGGGGAGCTGTTTTTT | CSVGRVRGELFF
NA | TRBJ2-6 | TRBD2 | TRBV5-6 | TGTGCCAGCAGCTTCCAAGGACTAGCCGACGGGGCCAACGTCCTGACTTTC | CASSFQGLADGANVLTF
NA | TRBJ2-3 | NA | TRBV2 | TGTGCCAGCAGTTCACGACAGGGAGGTAGCACAGATACGCAGTATTTT | CASSSRQGGSTDTQYF
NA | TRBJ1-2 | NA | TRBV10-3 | TGTGCCATCAGTGGACAGAACTATGGCTACACCTTC | CAISGQNYGYTF
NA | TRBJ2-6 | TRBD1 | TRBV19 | TGTGCCAGTAGTCCGAGACAGGGTCCTGGGGCCAACGTCCTGACTTTC | CASSPRQGPGANVLTF
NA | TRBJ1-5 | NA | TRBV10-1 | TGCGCCCGAACGGGCAGGCCGAGCAATCAGCCCCAGCATTTT | CARTGRPSNQPQHF